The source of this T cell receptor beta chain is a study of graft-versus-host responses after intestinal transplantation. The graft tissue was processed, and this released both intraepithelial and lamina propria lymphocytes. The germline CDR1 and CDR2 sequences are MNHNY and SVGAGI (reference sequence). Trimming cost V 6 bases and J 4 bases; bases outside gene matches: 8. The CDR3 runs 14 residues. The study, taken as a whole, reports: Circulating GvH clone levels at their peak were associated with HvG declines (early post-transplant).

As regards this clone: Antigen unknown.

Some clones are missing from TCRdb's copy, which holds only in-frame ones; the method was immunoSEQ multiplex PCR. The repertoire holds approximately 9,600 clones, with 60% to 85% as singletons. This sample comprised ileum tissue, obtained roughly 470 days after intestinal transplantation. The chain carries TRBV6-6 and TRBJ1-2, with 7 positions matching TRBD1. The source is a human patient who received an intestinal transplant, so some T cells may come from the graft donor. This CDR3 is CASRTGPLGYGYTF. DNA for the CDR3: TGTGCCAGCAGGACAGGGCCCTTAGGCTATGGCTACACCTTC.